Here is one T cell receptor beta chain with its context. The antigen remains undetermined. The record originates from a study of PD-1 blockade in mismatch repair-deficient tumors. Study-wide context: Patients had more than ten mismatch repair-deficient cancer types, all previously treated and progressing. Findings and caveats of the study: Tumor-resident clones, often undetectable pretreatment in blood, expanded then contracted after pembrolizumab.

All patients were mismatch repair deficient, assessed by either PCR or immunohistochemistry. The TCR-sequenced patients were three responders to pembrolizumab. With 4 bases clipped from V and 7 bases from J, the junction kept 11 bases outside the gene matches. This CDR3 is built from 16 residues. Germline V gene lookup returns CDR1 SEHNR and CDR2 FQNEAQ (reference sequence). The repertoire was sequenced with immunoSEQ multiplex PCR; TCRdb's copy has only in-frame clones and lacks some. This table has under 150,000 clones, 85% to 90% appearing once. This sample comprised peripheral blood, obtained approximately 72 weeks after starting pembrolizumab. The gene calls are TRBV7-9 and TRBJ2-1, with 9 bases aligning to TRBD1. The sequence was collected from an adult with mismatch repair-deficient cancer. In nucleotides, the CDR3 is TGTGCCAGCAGCTCGCTATCACAGGGGGCTGATAATGAGCAGTTCTTC. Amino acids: CASSSLSQGADNEQFF.